Reported below is one T cell receptor beta chain. Followed longitudinally, the Seattle patients had been enrolled during active infection. This sample stems from a study of blood T cell repertoires in COVID-19. The overall study: From the United States, Italy and Spain came samples of acute and convalescent COVID-19.

This CDR3 has 14 residues. V was cut by 0 bases and J by 3 bases, with 9 bases left in between. Germline V gene lookup returns CDR1 SGHNT and CDR2 YYREEE (reference sequence). In the study's own analysis: It was from reference gene primer amplification that nucleated cell counts were estimated. Generated by immunoSEQ multiplex PCR, the TCRdb table keeps only in-frame clones and is missing some. That table supplies the V and J calls and clone size; D and trimming were determined from the DNA. Of roughly 250,000 clones listed, 65% to 85% are singletons. This sequence joins TRBV5-4 and TRBJ1-1; the D gene is possibly TRBD1 (5 bases). The source material was peripheral blood. The sequence came from a person between 65 and 80 years old with COVID-19, enrolled during active disease. DNA for the CDR3: TGTGCCAGCAGCTTGGTCGGGGGGTACACTGAAGCTTTCTTT. Residues: CASSLVGGYTEAFF.